These T cell receptor beta chains were read from a single sample in a study of identical twins. From the 5' RACE reads, TCRdb called clonotypes with MiXCR, one entry per CDR3 protein. The sample contains about 890,000 distinct CDR3 sequences, 10% to 15% of which appear only once. Separately, the same data were catalogued under a study of yellow fever vaccine responses in identical twins.

Sequenced: PBMCs. These receptors came from a woman under 30 in good health. Each CDR3 is given with its conserved first and last residue. A D gene is named only where the DNA matches it firmly.

V,D,J,CDR3
TRBV10-3,NA,TRBJ2-3,CAITLGAGTDTQYF
TRBV28,TRBD2,TRBJ2-1,CARRTSGSDEQFF
TRBV12-3/TRBV12-4,TRBD2,TRBJ2-2,CASSLKAGAGELFF
TRBV27,TRBD2,TRBJ2-5,CASSSGLAGGRETQYF
TRBV20-1,NA,TRBJ2-2,CSALGATNTGELFF
TRBV7-6,TRBD2,TRBJ2-4,CASSPRAGGDPNPQNIQYF
TRBV20-1,TRBD2,TRBJ2-2,CSARGSGRDTGELFF
TRBV24-1,NA,TRBJ2-5,CATSDAYIELETQYF
TRBV20-1,TRBD1,TRBJ2-3,CSARGTGHTDTQYF
TRBV5-1,NA,TRBJ1-4,CASSPDAANEKLFF
TRBV7-8,TRBD2,TRBJ2-3,CASSANSLREGADTQYF
TRBV9,NA,TRBJ1-5,CASSVDDSNQPQHF
TRBV12-3/TRBV12-4,TRBD2,TRBJ2-1,CASSSHPPVASGHEQFF
TRBV6-1,NA,TRBJ1-6,CASSQTGTWGSYNSPLHF
TRBV11-1,TRBD2,TRBJ2-6,CASSSTSGVNSGANVLTF
TRBV10-1,NA,TRBJ1-2,CASSSGQLHGYTF
TRBV5-1,NA,TRBJ2-5,CASSLEGHQETQYF
TRBV12-3/TRBV12-4,NA,TRBJ2-2,CASSPAWGRTNTGELFF